The text below deals with one T cell receptor (beta chain). The antigen is not known. This sample is drawn from a study of cytomegalovirus exposure and HLA in healthy donors. General observations from the study: An analysis that came later showed most CMV-associated TCR beta chains appearing HLA-restricted.

V trimming: 5 bases; J trimming: 7 bases; junction bases outside the gene matches: 5. The CDR3 totals 14 residues. Per germline, CDR1 SGHTA and CDR2 FQGNSA. 13 Jbeta primers and 60 Vbeta primers were used for the PCR. The method was immunoSEQ multiplex PCR; TCRdb's version includes in-frame clones alone and lacks a portion of them. The sample yields 150,000 or so clones, roughly four fifths seen once. The source is a female donor in good health and CMV-seronegative. This sequence joins TRBV7-2 and TRBJ1-6; 7 bases align to TRBD1. Sample: PBMCs. CDR3 residues: CASSPRGGNSPLHF. CDR3 DNA sequence: TGTGCCAGCAGCCCGCGAGGGGGCAATTCACCCCTCCACTTT.